Detailed here is one TCR beta chain. Its recognized antigen is unknown. Library construction relied on the immunoSEQ multiplex PCR assay. The multiplex PCR relied on a mix of 60 forward primers for TCR Vbeta segments and 13 reverse primers for TCR Jbeta segments. The CDR3 region of rearranged TCR beta genes was amplified from genomic DNA with a multiplex PCR assay. On the Illumina HiSeq System, the amplified TCR beta libraries were sequenced as 87-base-pair reads. In the authors' own workflow: A later analysis tallied roughly 78 million unique TCR beta chains across the approximately 670 repertoires, and approximately 12 million of those chains were shared by two or more donors. A nearest-neighbor algorithm error-corrected the raw reads and collapsed the reads into unique sequences, merging closely related sequences to remove PCR and sequencing errors. To assign V, D and J gene segments, CDR3 sequences were aligned to IMGT reference sequences. For a sequence to be retained, a match of at least six nucleotides was required to both a V gene segment and a J gene segment. Rearrangements were classified as productive when the CDR3 lacked stop codons and remained in frame with V and J, and all other rearrangements were classified as non-productive. CDR3 was defined by IMGT convention, running from the second conserved V-encoded cysteine to the conserved J-encoded phenylalanine. In an earlier analysis of 550 to 650 of the donors, sequences lacking an unambiguous match to a single V gene segment were excluded. In an earlier analysis of roughly 600 of the donors, a V segment was called functional when productive rearrangements were above 56.7%, and segregating when the standard deviation between donors exceeded 5%. A statistical classification framework was built to diagnose cytomegalovirus status from the catalog of TCR beta chain sequences. V and J gene assignment, in a later analysis, came from comparing TCR nucleotide sequences with IMGT/GENE-DB human TR gene sequences. The TCRdist pipeline was used in a later analysis to assign CDR3 sequences and most-parsimonious VDJ recombination scenarios. In a later analysis, each TCR beta chain was defined by its CDR3 amino acid sequence together with its V-gene family, and reads lacking a unique V-gene family were excluded. In a later analysis, approximately 590 highly shared, low-generation-probability nucleotide sequences were removed to address suspected cross-contamination and a sequencing artifact. In a later analysis, a clonal expansion index for each public chain was calculated from normalized within-repertoire ranks of inferred template counts. In a later analysis, generation probabilities were computed with a VDJ recombination model fitted to out-of-frame rearrangements, and the resulting probabilities were checked against IGoR. In a later analysis, TCR-TCR, TCR-HLA and TCR-CMV co-occurrence was scored with hypergeometric tests, and a repertoire-size bias correction was applied to TCR pairs. False discovery rates were estimated in a later analysis by permuting HLA or CMV assignments 20 times. In a later analysis, co-occurring TCRs were grouped with DBSCAN, and TCRdist sequence similarity was added when clustering was performed within HLA-allele-positive subsets. Co-occurrence clustering excluded repertoires with fewer than 30,000 or more than 120,000 public chains, plus five with anomalous nucleotide sharing. This immuneACCESS table, as held by TCRdb, lists in-frame sequences with V and J called but not all clones. Of the missing ones, under half trace to an unresolved V gene in checked studies; the others have no known cause. Clone size and V and J calls were adopted from that table, with D and trimming inferred from the DNA. This sample's records show around 210,000 clones. Jointly, the top ten make up more than 0.75% of the sample.

These data originate in a study of cytomegalovirus exposure and HLA in healthy donors (dated 2017 in TCRdb). As for the study more broadly: In an earlier analysis of some 550 of the donors, approximately 260 Gb of sequence data and 90 million to 120 million unique TCR beta sequences from about 190 million T cells were reported. The number of typed donors differed by locus: 629-630 for A, B, C, DRB1 and DQB1; 500 to 550 for DQA1; 606 for DPA1; and approximately 450 for DPB1. In the later analysis, no new phenotypic data were used to find candidate immune exposures; instead, reliance was placed on TCR beta sequences and their occurrence across donors. Approximately 310 gigabases of sequencing data and approximately 93 million unique TCR sequences were included in an early release covering around 650 HLA-typed donors. The study aimed to test whether signatures of past pathogen exposure could be identified by cataloging public T cell receptors. A later analysis re-analyzed previously published TCR beta repertoires from 600 to 850 donors and added high-resolution HLA genotyping to study TCR occurrence patterns. The study profiled the T cell repertoires of hundreds of subjects by immunosequencing and related them to cytomegalovirus serostatus. A later genetic analysis took genome-wide SNP genotypes for about 65% of the roughly 670 donors and used that subset as a discovery cohort. HLA typing included class I and class II loci at four-digit resolution. Among the roughly 400 genotyped donors, approximately 76% belonged to the genetic ancestry cluster associated with self-reported Caucasian donors. Donor age, sex, ethnicity and CMV serostatus were collected together with the repertoire data. Roughly five DR-DQ haplotypes were handled as single units for association and clustering, since linkage in the cohort was strong. To decide whether each TCR beta V gene segment behaved as functional or pseudogenic, an earlier analysis of some 600 of the donors relied on high-throughput TCR beta sequencing. Among 398 genotyped donors of the cohort, an average of approximately 250,000 unique TCR beta nucleotide sequences were sequenced per donor, roughly a sixth of them non-productive. A separate validation cohort of roughly 130 different subjects was used in addition to the roughly 700-subject first cohort. All discovery cohort repertoires had been generated on a single sequencing platform. High-throughput TCR immunosequencing, statistical association of individual TCRs with disease status, and machine learning were combined to predict cytomegalovirus infection status. Results and caveats for the whole study, not just this receptor: Compared with the approximately 670-donor mean, donors in an Asian-associated ancestry cluster had fewer N-insertions in productive TCRs, according to a later genetic analysis. According to a later analysis, most CMV-associated TCR beta chains appeared to be HLA-restricted, and the HLA associations seemed to be driven largely by CMV exposure. According to a later analysis, TCR association rates differed among HLA loci, with DRB1 alleles showing the most associated TCRs and HLA-C alleles showing the fewest. A further reported finding was that TCR beta sequences accurately predicted the HLA-A and HLA-B alleles for most subjects in the first cohort. Because some donors lacked HLA typing at each locus, the association tests relied only on the typed subset. According to the authors, the approach could potentially be generalized to other disease states and immunological phenotypes. Correlated functional status among segregating V segments might reflect linkage disequilibrium, but an unknown experimental factor could not be ruled out. In vitro tests confirmed that three of the cytomegalovirus-associated TCR beta chains recognize cytomegalovirus antigens. According to a later analysis, parvovirus B19, influenza, CMV and Epstein-Barr virus appeared linked to several top co-occurrence clusters. In this cohort, only TCR beta chains were sequenced, and detectable features were limited by the absence of alpha or paired-chain data. Most TCR sequences were observed very rarely across donors, whereas some public TCRs were present in many individuals. The classifier was reported to diagnose cytomegalovirus status with high specificity and sensitivity in both the original and validation cohorts. In a later analysis, HLA-associated TCR beta chains showed more clonal expansion and lower generation probabilities than non-associated chains that were equally common. In a later analysis, some 18,000 TCR beta sequences were associated with specific HLA alleles at a false discovery rate of 0.05. For the cohort, immune exposure information was limited to CMV serostatus. Because counts were too low, about 15 rarely observed V segments, including chromosome 9 orphons, were left out of the earlier analysis of 500 to 650 of the donors. Because the 87-base-pair reads could not distinguish some IMGT-functional V segments, including TRBV6-2 and TRBV6-3, those segments were excluded. V-gene and J-gene trimming of TCR beta chains was associated with a missense DCLRE1C variant in a later genetic analysis, and the association was replicated in an independent cohort. When HLA alleles, especially DR and DQ, strongly co-occurred, attributing TCR associations to individual alleles was difficult. The presence/absence analyses assumed that sequencing depth was roughly uniform across donors, and that assumption may not be true. A group of highly shared sequence variants was considered likely to be a technical artifact of the sequencing pipeline. Broadly in line with IMGT annotations, most TCR beta V segments showed up in productive rearrangements about 87% or about 30% of the time in an earlier analysis of around 550 of the donors. A total of fewer than 200 TCR beta chains were listed by the study as associated with cytomegalovirus.

The cohort was made up of 650 to 700 healthy bone marrow donors. At the time of sampling, all cohort members were nominally healthy, though unrecorded immune exposures were likely present. The donor tested CMV seropositive, placing the donor among the 289 seropositive members of the cohort. A peripheral blood sample was collected from each donor, and TCR beta sequencing was performed on peripheral blood mononuclear cells. The Qiagen DNeasy Blood Extraction Kit was used to extract genomic DNA from the blood cell samples. From its cysteine to its phenylalanine, the CDR3 spans 14 amino acids. The kept DNA is CDR3 alone, 42 bases in frame from the first base. V and J lose 4 bases and 5 bases, and a span of 9 bases separates them. CDR1 and CDR2 are read off the germline V gene as SNHLY and FYNNEI.

This receptor was taken from a woman in her twenties or thirties in good health and CMV-seropositive. Sample: PBMCs. The V and J segments used are TRBV2 and TRBJ1-6; the D gene identity is not certain. The nucleotide sequence is given as TGTGCCAGCAGTGTGTCAACAGATAATTCACCCCTCCACTTT. It specifies CASSVSTDNSPLHF.